This TCR beta chain was sequenced for a study of control samples from healthy donors and cancer patients. Here immunoSEQ multiplex PCR was the method, and the copy in TCRdb shows in-frame clones only, minus some. The profile shows some 71,000 clones, 89% of them singletons. The germline V gene encodes CDR1 MNHEY and CDR2 SVGAGI. The CDR3 is made up of 11 amino acids. Trimming removed 6 bases at V and 5 bases at J, with 5 bases between. The sequenced sample consisted of PBMCs. The source of this sequence is a man in his fifties or sixties with colorectal cancer. The chain is built from TRBV6-5 and TRBJ2-1; D not resolved. The CDR3 sequence is CASRGNNEQFF. The CDR3 DNA follows: TGTGCCAGCAGGGGGAACAATGAGCAGTTCTTC.